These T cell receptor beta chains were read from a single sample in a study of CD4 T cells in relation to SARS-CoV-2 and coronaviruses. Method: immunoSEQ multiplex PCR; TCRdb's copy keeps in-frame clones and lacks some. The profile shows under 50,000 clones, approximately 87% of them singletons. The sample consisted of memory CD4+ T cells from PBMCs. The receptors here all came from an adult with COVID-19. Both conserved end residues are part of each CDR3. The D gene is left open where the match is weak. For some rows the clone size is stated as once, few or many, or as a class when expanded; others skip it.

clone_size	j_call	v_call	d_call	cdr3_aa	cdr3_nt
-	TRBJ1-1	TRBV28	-	CASSLQRSEAFF	TGTGCCAGCAGTTTACAGCGATCGGAGGCTTTCTTT
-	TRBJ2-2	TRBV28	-	CASSYYTGELFF	TGTGCCAGCAGTTATTACACCGGGGAGCTGTTTTTT
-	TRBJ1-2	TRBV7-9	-	CASSPGVGYTF	TGTGCCAGCAGCCCTGGGGTCGGCTACACCTTC
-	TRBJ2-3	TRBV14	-	CASSQIEGWADTQYF	TGTGCCAGCAGCCAAATCGAGGGGTGGGCAGATACGCAGTATTTT
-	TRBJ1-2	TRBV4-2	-	CASSQELAQPLYGYTF	TGTGCCAGCAGCCAAGAGCTAGCCCAGCCGCTTTATGGCTACACCTTC
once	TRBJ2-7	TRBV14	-	CASSQMTPQSSYEQYF	TGTGCCAGCAGCCAGATGACACCCCAGAGCTCCTACGAGCAGTACTTC
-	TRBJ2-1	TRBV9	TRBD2	CASSPQFGLAHGSRHNEQFF	TGTGCCAGCAGCCCCCAATTTGGACTAGCGCATGGATCGCGCCACAATGAGCAGTTCTTC
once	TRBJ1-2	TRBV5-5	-	CASSLLPGWGYTF	TGTGCCAGCAGCCTGCTACCAGGGTGGGGCTACACCTTC
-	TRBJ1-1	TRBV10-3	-	CAIRGRDTEAFF	TGTGCCATCAGGGGACGGGACACTGAAGCTTTCTTT
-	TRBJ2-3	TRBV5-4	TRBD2	CASSSGGRTDTQYF	TGTGCCAGCAGTAGCGGGGGCCGCACAGATACGCAGTATTTT
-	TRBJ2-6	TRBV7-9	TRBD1	CASSYLQGSGANVLTF	TGTGCCAGCAGCTACCTACAGGGGTCCGGGGCCAACGTCCTGACTTTC
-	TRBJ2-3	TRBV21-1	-	CASSITSGGPSLTDTQYF	TGTGCCAGCAGCATAACCTCCGGGGGCCCCTCTCTCACAGATACGCAGTATTTT
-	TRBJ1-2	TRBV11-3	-	CASSDRWGNYGYTF	TGTGCCAGCAGCGATAGGTGGGGCAACTATGGCTACACCTTC
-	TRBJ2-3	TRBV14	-	CASSHRGVGTDTQYF	TGTGCCAGCAGCCATCGGGGTGTGGGCACAGATACGCAGTATTTT
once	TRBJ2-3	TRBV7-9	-	CASTQEDSTDTQYF	TGTGCCAGCACCCAGGAGGACAGCACAGATACGCAGTATTTT
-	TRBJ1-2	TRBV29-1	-	CSVVPGRNYGYTF	TGCAGCGTCGTACCCGGACGTAACTATGGCTACACCTTC
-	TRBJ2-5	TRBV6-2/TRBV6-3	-	CASSHLRGPAETQYF	TGTGCCAGCAGCCACCTTCGGGGGCCCGCCGAGACCCAGTACTTC
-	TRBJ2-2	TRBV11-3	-	CASSPGLPSPGELFF	TGTGCCAGCAGCCCGGGACTCCCGTCCCCCGGGGAGCTGTTTTTT
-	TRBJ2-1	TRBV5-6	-	CASSLAGVYNEQFF	TGTGCCAGCAGCTTGGCAGGGGTGTACAATGAGCAGTTCTTC
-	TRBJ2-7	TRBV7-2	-	CASSSDRPPSGSSYEQYF	TGTGCCAGCAGCTCGGACCGACCGCCAAGTGGCAGCTCCTACGAGCAGTACTTC
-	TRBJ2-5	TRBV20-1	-	CSATAGETQYF	TGCAGTGCTACCGCCGGGGAGACCCAGTACTTC
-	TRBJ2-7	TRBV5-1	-	CASSLRRQVSYEQYF	TGCGCCAGCAGCTTGAGGCGACAGGTATCCTACGAGCAGTACTTC
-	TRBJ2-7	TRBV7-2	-	CASSLGGIYEQYF	TGTGCCAGCAGCTTAGGCGGGATCTACGAGCAGTACTTC
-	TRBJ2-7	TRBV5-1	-	CASSLNTYEQYF	TGCGCCAGCAGCTTGAATACCTACGAGCAGTACTTC
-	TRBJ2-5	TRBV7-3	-	CASSFFQSGRRQETQYF	TGTGCCAGCAGCTTTTTTCAGTCGGGACGGAGGCAAGAGACCCAGTACTTC
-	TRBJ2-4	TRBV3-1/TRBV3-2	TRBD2	CASSQEILAGGRNPKNIQYF	TGTGCCAGCAGCCAAGAAATCCTAGCGGGGGGGCGAAATCCCAAAAACATTCAGTACTTC
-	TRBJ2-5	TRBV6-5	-	CASSYSLRPGETQYF	TGTGCCAGCAGTTACTCTCTTAGACCAGGGGAGACCCAGTACTTC
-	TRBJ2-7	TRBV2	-	CASSEEGKRLWYEQYF	TGTGCCAGCAGTGAAGAGGGAAAACGGCTCTGGTACGAGCAGTACTTC
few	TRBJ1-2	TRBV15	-	CATSEARGVYGYTF	TGTGCCACCAGCGAGGCCCGGGGAGTCTATGGCTACACCTTC
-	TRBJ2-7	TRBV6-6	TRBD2	CASSRTSGGALGYEQYF	TGTGCCAGCAGTCGGACTAGCGGGGGGGCCCTCGGCTACGAGCAGTACTTC
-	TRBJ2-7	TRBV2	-	CASTYREEQYF	TGTGCCAGCACTTACCGGGAGGAGCAGTACTTC
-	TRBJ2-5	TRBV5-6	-	CASSLIGETQYF	TGTGCCAGCAGCCTCATTGGGGAGACCCAGTACTTC
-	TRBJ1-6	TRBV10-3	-	CAIPSNYSSFRSSTSPLHF	TGTGCCATCCCCTCTAACTACAGTTCCTTTCGGAGTTCTACGTCACCCCTCCACTTT
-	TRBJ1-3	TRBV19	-	CASSIIRGSGNTIYF	TGTGCCAGTAGTATTATCCGGGGGTCTGGAAACACCATATATTTT
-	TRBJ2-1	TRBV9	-	CASSVPRTGIDEQFF	TGTGCCAGCAGCGTACCAAGAACAGGGATCGATGAGCAGTTCTTC
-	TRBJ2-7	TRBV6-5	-	CASSFFMGGDEQYF	TGTGCCAGCAGCTTTTTTATGGGGGGCGACGAGCAGTACTTC
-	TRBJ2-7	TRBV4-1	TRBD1	CASSRTGTGSYEQYF	TGCGCCAGCAGCCGAACCGGGACAGGCTCCTACGAGCAGTACTTC
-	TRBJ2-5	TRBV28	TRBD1	CASSLIAGGRETQYF	TGTGCCAGCAGTTTAATTGCAGGGGGACGAGAGACCCAGTACTTC
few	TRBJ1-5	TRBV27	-	CASSFEGESNQPQHF	TGTGCCAGCAGTTTTGAGGGGGAAAGCAATCAGCCCCAGCATTTT
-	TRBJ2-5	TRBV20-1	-	CSASTPGDQETQYF	TGCAGTGCTAGTACACCCGGGGACCAAGAGACCCAGTACTTC
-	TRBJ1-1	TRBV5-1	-	CASSLTSGLNTEAFF	TGCGCCAGCAGCTTGACGTCAGGGCTGAACACTGAAGCTTTCTTT
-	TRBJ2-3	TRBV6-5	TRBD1	CASSPSTGFPDTQYF	TGTGCCAGCAGTCCTTCGACAGGGTTTCCAGATACGCAGTATTTT
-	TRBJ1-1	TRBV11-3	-	CASSFAMNTEAFF	TGTGCCAGCAGCTTTGCGATGAACACTGAAGCTTTCTTT
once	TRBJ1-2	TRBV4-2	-	CASSRGNGYTF	TGTGCCAGCAGCCGGGGGAATGGCTACACCTTC
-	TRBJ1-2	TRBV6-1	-	CASSEQRTANYGYTF	TGTGCCAGCAGTGAACAGCGCACAGCTAACTATGGCTACACCTTC
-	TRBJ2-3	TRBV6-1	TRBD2	CASSADLAGVGDTQYF	TGTGCCAGCAGTGCCGACCTAGCGGGGGTTGGAGATACGCAGTATTTT
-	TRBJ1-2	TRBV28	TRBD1	CASSSTGPGYTF	TGTGCCAGCAGTTCGACAGGGCCTGGCTACACCTTC
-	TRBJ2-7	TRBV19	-	CASSTGAATNAYEQYF	TGTGCCAGTAGTACCGGGGCGGCTACAAACGCCTACGAGCAGTACTTC
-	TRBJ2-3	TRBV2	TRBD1	CASTEGQLYTDTQYF	TGTGCCAGCACCGAGGGACAGTTGTACACAGATACGCAGTATTTT
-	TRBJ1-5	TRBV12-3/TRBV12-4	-	CASSFRVPGPQHF	TGTGCCAGCAGTTTTCGGGTCCCTGGGCCCCAGCATTTT
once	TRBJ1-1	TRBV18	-	CASSPLQGRGTEAFF	TGTGCCAGCTCACCACTACAGGGAAGGGGGACTGAAGCTTTCTTT
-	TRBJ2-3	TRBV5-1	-	CASSWNSPTDTQYF	TGCGCCAGCAGCTGGAACTCCCCCACAGATACGCAGTATTTT
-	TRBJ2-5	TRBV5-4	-	CASSPGTEETQYF	TGTGCCAGCAGCCCCGGGACCGAAGAGACCCAGTACTTC
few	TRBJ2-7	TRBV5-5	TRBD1	CASSTGQGAPTRYF	TGTGCCAGCAGCACCGGACAGGGCGCCCCAACGAGGTACTTC
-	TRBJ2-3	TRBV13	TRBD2	CASSPLISGGGTDTQYF	TGTGCCAGCAGCCCTCTCATCAGCGGGGGAGGCACAGATACGCAGTATTTT